Below, 23 T cell receptor beta chains from the same sample are listed, as sequenced in a study of blood T cell repertoires in COVID-19. The repertoire was sequenced with immunoSEQ multiplex PCR; TCRdb's copy has only in-frame clones and lacks some. Of 65,000 to 95,000 clones in the sample, approximately 90% were seen once. The sequenced sample was peripheral blood. The receptors derive from a man aged 25 to 45 with acute or convalescent COVID-19.

The count of this clone is one. The genes are TRBV7-9 and TRBJ1-2; 12 positions agree with TRBD1. Germline trimming cut 5 bases from V and 8 bases from J; bases unmatched to any gene: 6. This CDR3 comprises 14 residues. CDR1 and CDR2 from the germline V gene are SEHNR and FQNEAQ (reference sequence). The CDR3 DNA reads as TGTGCCAGCAGCCCGGGACAGGGGGCGTACGGCTACACCTTC. Protein product: CASSPGQGAYGYTF.

This chain joins TRBV7-2 and TRBJ2-2; D gene uncertain. Germline V lookup: CDR1 SGHTA, CDR2 FQGNSA. The CDR3 consists of 13 residues. Trimming removed 5 bases at V and 4 bases at J, with 8 bases between. The CDR3 loop reads CASSTGRTGELFF. The CDR3 bases are TGTGCCAGCAGCACTGGTCGCACCGGGGAGCTGTTTTTT.

This sequence joins TRBV28 and TRBJ1-1; TRBD1 is a possible D gene (6 bases). Looked up from germline, CDR1 is MDHEN and CDR2 is SYDVKM. The CDR3 runs to 16 residues. The ends were cut back, 2 bases at V and 5 bases at J, with 18 bases in the middle. DNA for the CDR3: TGTGCCAGCAGTTTACTCGTACGGGGGGCGGAGACTGAAGCTTTCTTT. Translating gives CASSLLVRGAETEAFF.

The chain links TRBV18 to TRBJ2-6; TRBD1 aligns across 7 bases. The trim removed 6 bases at V and 2 bases at J, leaving 7 bases unmatched. Germline loops: CDR1 KGHSH, CDR2 LQKENI. The CDR3 length is 16 residues. CDR3 amino acids: CASSKGATPGANVLTF. The CDR3 bases are TGTGCCAGCTCGAAGGGGGCGACACCTGGGGCCAACGTCCTGACTTTC.

J is TRBJ2-3 and V is TRBV2; 9 bases are shared with TRBD2. V shed 7 bases and J 4 bases; nucleotides not matched to a gene: 12. Germline-derived CDR1 and CDR2 are SNHLY and FYNNEI. The CDR3 is 16 residues long. In DNA form, the CDR3 reads TGTGCCAGCAAGCGGAGGGAGCGGGAGGAATCAGATACGCAGTATTTT. This gives the protein CASKRREREESDTQYF.

This clone appeared once. V is TRBV7-9 and J is TRBJ1-4, with TRBD1 identical over 11 bases. Germline CDR1 is SEHNR and CDR2 is FQNEAQ (reference sequence). Trimming cost V 4 bases and J 6 bases; bases outside gene matches: 10. The CDR3 is 17 residues long. The CDR3 loop reads CASSSTRTGGEDEKLFF. CDR3 nucleotide sequence: TGTGCCAGCAGCTCGACTAGGACAGGGGGCGAGGATGAAAAACTGTTTTTT.

This sequence joins TRBV19 and TRBJ1-2; the match to TRBD1 covers 7 bases. This CDR3 has 15 residues. Germline assignment: CDR1 LNHDA and CDR2 SQIVND (reference sequence). Germline trimming cut 0 bases from V and 4 bases from J; bases unmatched to any gene: 5. The DNA of the CDR3 is TGTGCCAGTAGTATAGACCTGGGACAGCGCTATGGCTACACCTTC. Its protein is CASSIDLGQRYGYTF.

This rearrangement joins TRBV12-2 to TRBJ1-5; the table's TRBD1 call for D was not verified on the DNA. TRBV12-2 is a documented pseudogene. The CDR3 runs to 16 residues. The DNA for the CDR3 is TGTGCAAGTCGCTGCCACAGGGCCGGAGACAATCAGCCCCAGCATTTT. Amino acids: CASRCHRAGDNQPQHF.

A remark on this clone: Additional DNA sequences in this sample encode the identical CDR3. V gene TRBV6-5 combines with J gene TRBJ2-7; tentatively, D is TRBD1 (6 bases). The V end was cut by 2 bases, the J end by 1 base, with 6 bases between. The CDR3 sequence is 13 residues long. CDR1 and CDR2 from the germline V gene are MNHEY and SVGAGI. In DNA, the CDR3 is TGTGCCAGCAGTTACGGACAGTCCTACGAGCAGTACTTC. This gives the protein CASSYGQSYEQYF.

This clone was seen just once. The genes are TRBV19 and TRBJ1-5, with D tentatively TRBD1 (6 bases). CDR3 size: 15 residues. In germline, CDR1 is LNHDA, CDR2 SQIVND (reference sequence). V lost 3 bases and J lost 5, with 14 bases in between. CDR3 bases: TGTGCCAGTAGTATTACAGGGTCGTACGATCAGCCCCAGCATTTT. Protein: CASSITGSYDQPQHF.

V gene TRBV27 combines with J gene TRBJ2-2; TRBD2 matches at 7 bases. Germline V CDR1 and CDR2: MNHEY, SMNVEV (reference sequence). This CDR3 has 15 amino acids. V was pared by 3 bases and J by 5 bases, with 6 bases of the junction left unmatched. CDR3 region: CASSFGGSLTGELFF. In DNA, the CDR3 is TGTGCCAGCAGTTTTGGCGGGAGCTTAACCGGGGAGCTGTTTTTT.

J is TRBJ1-2 and V is TRBV6-5; D is perhaps TRBD1 (5 bases). This CDR3 contains 12 residues. Per germline, CDR1 MNHEY and CDR2 SVGAGI. V was cut by 7 bases and J by 5 bases, with 11 bases left in between. CDR3 amino acids: CASTGASYGYTF. CDR3 DNA: TGTGCCAGCACTGGGGCAAGTTATGGCTACACCTTC.

This clone was detected a few times. The J gene is TRBJ2-3, the V gene TRBV10-1; D might be TRBD2 (6 bases). CDR1 and CDR2 from the germline V gene are WNHNN and SYGVQD (reference sequence). Trimming shortened V by 0 bases and J by 6 bases, and 13 bases separated the two germline ends. This CDR3 contains 15 residues. The CDR3 sequence is CASSESGIAGDTQYF. The DNA for the CDR3 is TGCGCCAGCAGTGAGTCCGGGATTGCGGGGGATACGCAGTATTTT.

This chain joins TRBV27 and TRBJ2-5, with 9 bases that match TRBD1. The CDR3 length is 14 residues. The trim removed 6 bases at V and 1 base at J, leaving 3 bases unmatched. Germline V gene lookup returns CDR1 MNHEY and CDR2 SMNVEV (reference sequence). The DNA of the CDR3 is TGTGCCAGCAGGAGACAGGGGGGCCAAGAGACCCAGTACTTC. This sequence encodes CASRRQGGQETQYF.

J is TRBJ2-1 and V is TRBV6-5; 10 nucleotides align to TRBD2. Unmatched junction bases numbered 8, after V lost 5 bases and J lost 7 bases. CDR3 size: 15 residues. Germline V gene sequence: CDR1 MNHEY, CDR2 SVGAGI. The CDR3 nucleotides are TGTGCCAGCAGTCCGCTGGGACTAGCGAGAAATGAGCAGTTCTTC. Protein sequence: CASSPLGLARNEQFF.

The chain is built from TRBV6-5 and TRBJ1-4, with D perhaps matching TRBD1 (5 bases). Trimming left V 4 bases short and J 12 bases short, with 21 bases between. Germline V gene sequence: CDR1 MNHEY, CDR2 SVGAGI. This CDR3 comprises 15 residues. The CDR3 DNA reads TGTGCCAGCAGTTCCCAAGACAGTACCTCTGAGGAACTGTTTTTT. Translating it yields CASSSQDSTSEELFF.

This rearrangement joins TRBV5-4 to TRBJ2-7, with D maybe TRBD2 (6 bases). The CDR3 has 13 residues. Trimming took off 2 bases at V and 5 bases at J, with 11 bases between the two ends. Germline CDR1 reads SGHNT; CDR2 reads YYREEE (reference sequence). Here the CDR3 reads CASSFGGLDEQYF. CDR3 nucleotide sequence: TGTGCCAGCAGCTTTGGAGGGTTAGACGAGCAGTACTTC. The full variable domain, rest sourced from reference TRBV5-4 and TRBJ2-7, is ETGVTQSPTHLIKTRGQQVTLRCSSQSGHNTVSWYQQALGQGPQFIFQYYREEENGRGNFPPRFSGLQFPNYSSELNVNALELDDSALYLCASSFGGLDEQYFGPGTRLTVT.

V is TRBV5-1 and J is TRBJ2-7; 14 bases line up with TRBD2. The CDR3 is 16 amino acids. The germline V gene encodes CDR1 SGHRS and CDR2 YFSETQ. J lost 6 bases, V lost 3 bases, and 8 bases had no gene match. CDR3 in DNA: TGCGCCAGCAGCTCACTGGGACTAGCGGGAGCCGGCGAGCAGTACTTC. As protein: CASSSLGLAGAGEQYF. The whole variable domain, remainder taken from reference TRBV5-1 and TRBJ2-7, is KAGVTQTPRYLIKTRGQQVTLSCSPISGHRSVSWYQQTPGQGLQFLFEYFSETQRNKGNFPGRFSGRQFSNSRSEMNVSTLELGDSALYLCASSSLGLAGAGEQYFGPGTRLTVT.

The chain uses TRBV4-3 and TRBJ1-6, with TRBD1 identical over 7 bases. CDR3 length: 14 amino acids. Germline V gene data show CDR1 as LGHNA and CDR2 as YSLEER. The V gene end was trimmed by 8 bases and the J gene end by 5 bases; junction bases not matched to a gene: 6. The CDR3 here is CASRTGTDNSPLHF. CDR3 in DNA: TGCGCCAGCCGGACCGGGACAGATAATTCACCCCTCCACTTT.

The chain is built from TRBV19 and TRBJ2-1, with 13 bases fitting TRBD2. In germline, CDR1 is LNHDA, CDR2 SQIVND (reference sequence). V shed 1 base and J 8 bases; nucleotides not matched to a gene: 5. The CDR3 contains 16 residues. CDR3 DNA: TGTGCCAGTAGTATAGGACTAGCGGGAGGAATATATGAGCAGTTCTTC. This sequence encodes CASSIGLAGGIYEQFF.

J is TRBJ1-3 and V is TRBV28, with 7 bases fitting TRBD1. Germline CDR1 MDHEN, CDR2 SYDVKM. V lost 7 bases to trimming and J lost 1 base; unmatched junction nucleotides: 4. CDR3 length: 14 residues. The CDR3 DNA sequence: TGTGCCAGCACCAACAGGGGATCTGGAAACACCATATATTTT. This gives the protein CASTNRGSGNTIYF.

The chain couples TRBV18 to TRBJ1-3; D is uncertain. From germline, CDR1 is KGHSH and CDR2 LQKENI. The CDR3 covers 13 residues. V lost 4 bases and J 4 bases, leaving 8 bases between the germline ends. CDR3 sequence (DNA): TGTGCCAGCTCACTAGGACTGGGAAACACCATATATTTT. Its translation is CASSLGLGNTIYF.

V and J are TRBV4-1 and TRBJ1-3; maybe TRBD1 (5 bases). Germline V gene data show CDR1 as MGHRA and CDR2 as YSYEKL. V was pared by 3 bases and J by 3 bases, with 18 bases between. This CDR3 has 17 amino acids. CDR3 DNA sequence: TGCGCCAGCAGCCAGGGGCGGCAGGGTACTGGTGGAAACACCATATATTTT. Protein product: CASSQGRQGTGGNTIYF.